These 26 T cell receptor beta chains originate from one sample sequenced in a study of shared clonotypes between healthy human individuals. Generated by immunoSEQ multiplex PCR, the TCRdb table keeps only in-frame clones and is missing some. This repertoire shows around 2,000,000 clones, about 95% found once; its top ten account for 1% to 1.5%. CD45RO negativity and positive selection for CCR7 defined naive CD8 cells, a population that excluded terminally differentiated effector memory CD45RA+ cells. Sequencing input: naive CD8+ T cells sorted from blood. Receptors were obtained from a man aged 18 to 29 in good health.

The chain combines TRBV27 with TRBJ2-1; no clear D. The germline CDR1 and CDR2 sequences are MNHEY and SMNVEV (reference sequence). The germline V and J ends were trimmed by 5 bases and 4 bases, with 12 bases remaining between them. CDR3 length: 14 residues. The CDR3 nucleotides read TGTGCCAGCAGTAGCTACGCGGATTACAATGAGCAGTTCTTC. Its translation: CASSSYADYNEQFF.

The gene calls are TRBV27 and TRBJ1-5; D might be TRBD1 (5 bases). The V gene's germline CDR1 is MNHEY and CDR2 SMNVEV (reference sequence). Trimming took 2 bases from V and 3 from J, leaving 14 bases between them. The CDR3 has 16 amino acids. CDR3 protein: CASSLGGEPNNQPQHF. Here the CDR3 DNA reads TGTGCCAGCAGTTTAGGGGGGGAACCTAACAATCAGCCCCAGCATTTT.

V gene TRBV28 combines with J gene TRBJ2-7, with 9 positions matching TRBD1. CDR1 and CDR2 from the germline V gene are MDHEN and SYDVKM. CDR3 length: 15 residues. V gave up 6 bases and J gave up 4 bases; unmatched junction bases: 10. The CDR3 nucleotides read TGTGCCAGCAGCCCGGGGACAGGGAAAGGGTACGAGCAGTACTTC. Translating it yields CASSPGTGKGYEQYF.

The genes are TRBV27 and TRBJ1-6; 9 bases match TRBD1. V shed 4 bases and J 9 bases; nucleotides not matched to a gene: 4. The V gene's germline CDR1 is MNHEY and CDR2 SMNVEV (reference sequence). The CDR3 loop spans 14 amino acids. In nucleotides, the CDR3 is TGTGCCAGCAGTTACGGGACAGGGACTTCACCCCTCCACTTT. It specifies CASSYGTGTSPLHF.

The chain carries TRBV2 and TRBJ2-5, with a possible D match to TRBD2 (6 bases). Trimming cost V 0 bases and J 5 bases, with 13 bases left between them. The CDR3 is 15 residues long. Germline loops: CDR1 SNHLY, CDR2 FYNNEI. CDR3 amino acids: CASSEASREQETQYF. CDR3 coding DNA: TGTGCCAGCAGTGAAGCTTCCCGGGAGCAGGAGACCCAGTACTTC.

This clone is a singleton in its sample. Distinct nucleotide sequences in the sample also encode this CDR3. The chain is built from TRBV27 and TRBJ2-1; D may be TRBD2 (6 bases). The germline CDR1 and CDR2 sequences are MNHEY and SMNVEV (reference sequence). The CDR3 totals 14 residues. Trimming stripped 3 bases from V and 3 bases from J, with 9 bases between. The CDR3 loop reads CASSLAGSYNEQFF. The CDR3, as DNA: TGTGCCAGCAGTTTGGCCGGGAGCTACAATGAGCAGTTCTTC.

This chain connects TRBV19 to TRBJ2-2, with D unresolved. Germline CDR1 LNHDA, CDR2 SQIVND (reference sequence). This CDR3 has 14 residues. V was cut by 3 bases and J by 7 bases, with 12 bases left in between. The CDR3 spells CASSIWGSSGELFF. CDR3 bases: TGTGCCAGTAGTATTTGGGGATCGAGCGGGGAGCTGTTTTTT. The full variable domain, in which reference TRBV19 and TRBJ2-2 provide the parts outside the CDR3, is DGGITQSPKYLFRKEGQNVTLSCEQNLNHDAMYWYRQDPGQGLRLIYYSQIVNDFQKGDIAEGYSVSREKKESFPLTVTSAQKNPTAFYLCASSIWGSSGELFFGEGSRLTVL.

CDR3: CASSPSTGQSSYEQYF. In DNA form, the CDR3 reads TGTGCCAGCAGCCCATCGACAGGGCAATCTTCCTACGAGCAGTACTTC. The chain is built from TRBV13 and TRBJ2-7; 7 bases line up with TRBD1. Looked up from germline, CDR1 is PRHDT and CDR2 is FYEKMQ (reference sequence). The CDR3 sequence is 16 residues long. J was trimmed by 1 base and V by 5 bases; bases with no gene match: 11.

The V and J genes are TRBV19 and TRBJ1-1; the D gene is possibly TRBD1 (5 bases). Germline CDR1 and CDR2: LNHDA and SQIVND (reference sequence). Trimming removed 7 bases from V and 1 base from J, with 13 bases in between. CDR3 size: 14 residues. As DNA, the CDR3 is TGTGCCAGTAATAAAAGGGGCCAGAACACTGAAGCTTTCTTT. This sequence encodes CASNKRGQNTEAFF.

CDR3 sequence: CASAHPGLQNIQYF. As DNA, the CDR3 is TGTGCCAGCGCTCACCCTGGTCTACAAAACATTCAGTACTTC. The V call is TRBV6-5, the J call TRBJ2-4; no definite D call. This CDR3 contains 14 residues. Germline V gene sequence: CDR1 MNHEY, CDR2 SVGAGI. V shed 8 bases and J shed 5 bases, with 16 bases lying between them.

The chain employs TRBV5-4 and TRBJ2-5; 7 bases match TRBD2. Trimming took 2 bases from V and 4 from J; bases not matched to a gene: 8. CDR3 length equals 15 residues. The germline CDR1 and CDR2 sequences are SGHNT and YYREEE (reference sequence). The DNA for the CDR3 is TGTGCCAGCAGCTTTACCGCGGGGGAGGGAGAGACCCAGTACTTC. Protein: CASSFTAGEGETQYF.

The V gene is TRBV11-3, the J gene TRBJ2-2; unclear D gene. Germline-derived CDR1 and CDR2 are SGHNT and YENEEA. V was trimmed by 1 base and J by 4 bases, leaving 13 bases between them. The CDR3 has 16 residues. CDR3 DNA sequence: TGTGCCAGCAGCTTAGGACTGTCGGACGGCACCGGGGAGCTGTTTTTT. It yields the protein CASSLGLSDGTGELFF.

The V gene is TRBV5-4, the J gene TRBJ2-7; no reliable D call. V was clipped by 4 bases and J by 1 base, with 9 bases between them. The length of the CDR3 is 13 residues. CDR1 SGHNT and CDR2 YYREEE come from the germline V gene (reference sequence). This CDR3 is CASSPDGSYEQYF. The CDR3 nucleotides are TGTGCCAGCAGCCCGGATGGGTCCTACGAGCAGTACTTC.

This chain uses TRBV6-1 with TRBJ2-7; D not certain. V was pared by 5 bases and J by 5 bases, with 7 bases between. The CDR3 is made up of 11 amino acids. Germline V gene lookup returns CDR1 MNHNS and CDR2 SASEGT. The CDR3 DNA reads TGTGCCAGCAGTTGGCGCCACGAGCAGTACTTC. This sequence encodes CASSWRHEQYF.

The CDR3 DNA is TGTGCCAGCAGCCGACACCTCAGCTCCTACAATGAGCAGTTCTTC. Encoded protein: CASSRHLSSYNEQFF. The genes are TRBV11-1 and TRBJ2-1; D uncertain. CDR3 length: 15 residues. Trimming left V 5 bases short and J 0 bases short, with 11 bases between. From germline, CDR1 is SGHAT and CDR2 FQDESV (reference sequence).

This sequence joins TRBV27 and TRBJ2-3, with 8 bases lining up with TRBD2. J was trimmed by 1 base and V by 1 base; bases with no gene match: 13. The CDR3 is 19 residues long. Germline loops: CDR1 MNHEY, CDR2 SMNVEV (reference sequence). The CDR3 DNA sequence: TGTGCCAGCAGTTTATTGCGGCTAGCGGGCAACTCCCGCACAGATACGCAGTATTTT. Translating gives CASSLLRLAGNSRTDTQYF.

This clone was seen only once. The rearrangement links TRBV18 to TRBJ1-1; 10 bases fit TRBD1. Germline CDR1 is KGHSH and CDR2 is LQKENI. V trimming: 3 bases; J trimming: 8 bases; junction bases outside the gene matches: 12. The CDR3 has 16 residues. The CDR3 reads CASSPPGQGMVIEAFF. The CDR3 DNA is TGTGCCAGCTCACCGCCGGGACAGGGGATGGTGATCGAAGCTTTCTTT.

This chain uses TRBV9 with TRBJ2-7, with a possible D match to TRBD2 (7 bases). Trimming stripped 4 bases from V and 3 bases from J, with 17 bases between. The CDR3 has 15 residues. Germline V gene data show CDR1 as SGDLS and CDR2 as YYNGEE. The chain's CDR3 is CASSLGGGASYEQYF. CDR3 DNA sequence: TGTGCCAGCAGCCTTGGTGGGGGGGCAAGCTACGAGCAGTACTTC.

The V and J genes are TRBV11-1 and TRBJ2-5; 7 bases line up with TRBD2. Germline values: CDR1 SGHAT, CDR2 FQDESV (reference sequence). The CDR3 has 14 amino acids. Germline trimming cut 3 bases from V and 2 bases from J; bases unmatched to any gene: 3. The DNA of the CDR3 is TGTGCCAGCAGCTTGGGGGGGGAGCAAGAGACCCAGTACTTC. Translated: CASSLGGEQETQYF.

This chain uses TRBV28 with TRBJ2-1; no reliable D call. The CDR3 length is 14 residues. Germline values: CDR1 MDHEN, CDR2 SYDVKM. Trimming took off 6 bases at V and 0 bases at J, with 9 bases between the two ends. CDR3 sequence: CASSATHSYNEQFF. The CDR3 nucleotides are TGTGCCAGCAGCGCTACACACTCCTACAATGAGCAGTTCTTC.

CDR3 in amino acids: CASSWGEQPQHF. As DNA, the CDR3 is TGTGCCAGCAGCTGGGGTGAGCAGCCCCAGCATTTT. The rearrangement joins TRBV7-9 to TRBJ1-5; D remains unclear. This CDR3 region has 12 residues. The V gene's germline CDR1 is SEHNR and CDR2 FQNEAQ (reference sequence). Trimming left V 4 bases short and J 7 bases short, with 8 bases between.

For this clone: Other DNA variants within this sample encode the same CDR3. The chain recombines TRBV9 with TRBJ2-7; D gene ambiguous. V shed 0 bases and J shed 0 bases, with 7 bases lying between them. Germline CDR1 and CDR2: SGDLS and YYNGEE. The CDR3 runs to 14 residues. CDR3 nucleotide sequence: TGTGCCAGCAGCGTAGGGCCTAGCTCCTACGAGCAGTACTTC. Translation gives CASSVGPSSYEQYF.

The chain links TRBV11-2 to TRBJ2-7; D assignment may be TRBD1 or TRBD2 (6 bases each). This CDR3 has 15 amino acids. In germline, CDR1 is SGHAT, CDR2 FQNNGV. Trimming pared 2 bases from V and 3 bases from J, leaving 14 bases between. Here the CDR3 reads CASSLNLQGGYEQYF. The DNA of the CDR3 is TGTGCCAGCAGCTTAAACTTACAGGGAGGCTACGAGCAGTACTTC.

Concerning this clone itself: At the DNA level, this CDR3 is encoded by other sequences in the same sample as well. The chain links TRBV4-1 to TRBJ2-2, with 7 bases aligning to TRBD1. The trim removed 1 base at V and 5 bases at J, leaving 4 bases unmatched. The CDR3 sequence is 15 residues long. Germline lookup yields CDR1 MGHRA and CDR2 YSYEKL. The CDR3 coding sequence is TGCGCCAGCAGCCAAGGTGCAGGGGGAACCGGGGAGCTGTTTTTT. This codes for CASSQGAGGTGELFF.

This chain joins TRBV9 and TRBJ2-7; D call uncertain. The CDR3 is made up of 12 amino acids. The V end was cut by 6 bases, the J end by 6 bases, with 13 bases between. Germline CDR1 and CDR2: SGDLS and YYNGEE. DNA for the CDR3: TGTGCCAGCAAAGGACCTGGGGTCGAGCAGTACTTC. Protein product: CASKGPGVEQYF.

The chain combines TRBV10-3 with TRBJ1-6; D not certain. The CDR3 runs 15 residues. CDR1 and CDR2 (germline): ENHRY, SYGVKD. Trimming stripped 2 bases from V and 2 bases from J, with 7 bases between. The CDR3 spells CAISEPGAYNSPLHF. The CDR3 nucleotides read TGTGCCATCAGTGAGCCCGGGGCCTATAATTCACCCCTCCACTTT.